This TCR beta chain was sequenced during a study of T-cell memory formation after mild COVID-19 (dated by TCRdb to about 2021). For the study in its entirety: Most TCR sequence clusters were specific to one of the two donors. Two young, previously healthy adult volunteers made up the cohort, one male and one female. In two donors, T-cell clones that expanded and contracted after mild COVID-19 were followed by sequencing TCRalpha and TCRbeta repertoires longitudinally. Paper-wide results and their limitations: SARS-CoV-2 specificity was not confirmed for the second-wave clones peaking on day 37. Some responding clones were found in pre-infection memory, which suggests that pre-existing cross-reactive memory T cells took part in the SARS-CoV-2 response. Contracting CD4+ clones appeared mostly in the CM and EM memory subsets, whereas CD8+ clones were enriched in EMRA. From day 15 to 85, contracting clones showed balanced CD4/CD8 phenotypes, whereas a second wave of clones that expanded from day 15 to 37 leaned towards CD4+. The study included only two mild cases, and larger cohorts that include severe cases with pre-infection samples were judged to be necessary.

V lost 2 bases and J lost 4 bases; the stretch between them is 14 bases long. The CDR3, from cysteine to phenylalanine, totals 15 residues. Of the read, only the CDR3 DNA is kept; its 45 bases are in frame from base 1. Taken from the germline V gene (reference sequence), the CDR1 and CDR2 loops are SEHNR and FQNEAQ. Notes on this clonotype: There is no known antigen for this receptor. No base quality information exists; no much larger clone differs at one position.

PBMCs were isolated by Ficoll-Paque density gradient centrifugation. The listed sequencing device is Illumina NovaSeq 6000. Using 5'RACE with constant-segment primers, TCRalpha and TCRbeta cDNA libraries were constructed, with sample barcodes and unique molecular identifiers added in the process. RNA was extracted from every sample with Trizol reagent. Amplification of the libraries took two PCR steps, and the second step added a second sample barcode plus Illumina TruSeq adapters. Sequencing of the libraries was done on an Illumina NovaSeq, producing 2 x 150 bp paired-end reads. The original methods were these. Reads were demultiplexed and collapsed into UMI-guided consensus sequences with migec v1.2.7. Using mixcr v2.1.11, UMI consensuses were aligned to TRA and TRB V and J templates and then assembled into clonotypes. A clonotype was counted as expanded or contracted only if both edgeR and NoisET called the change significant, with noise models trained on biological replicates. For edgeR calls, a false discovery rate-adjusted p below 0.01 and a log2 fold-change threshold of 1 were applied. As an exploratory analysis of dynamics, max-normalized trajectories of the 1000 most abundant clonotypes were examined by PCA with hierarchical clustering. Each responding clone was given a CD4 or CD8 phenotype based on the CD4+ and CD8+ repertoires, which had been sequenced separately. Using fastp trimming at Q25 and MiXCR clonotype assembly, TCRdb reanalyzed the public sequencing data and kept in-frame beta chains. Rows matching on CDR3 protein sequence are summarized as one entry with the most common DNA and genes. These V and J calls originate from TCRdb's pipeline instead of the authors' own analysis. Within this sample are roughly 89,000 distinct CDR3 sequences, with roughly 16% of them counted one time only. The top ten clonotypes cover around two fifths of the sample.

The receptor was derived from a man younger than 35 who had mild COVID-19 (a few samples of this study predate the infection). The sample titles of this study are shuffled in the database, so cell type and time point are left out; the donor was told from shared clones. The sample was PBMCs or a T cell subset sorted from them (not recorded which). The V and J genes are TRBV7-9 and TRBJ1-1; the D segment could be TRBD1, given 5 matching bases. At the DNA level, the sequence is TGTGCCAGCAGCTTATATACAGGAACGGGCACTGAAGCTTTCTTT. This gives the protein CASSLYTGTGTEAFF.